This T cell receptor beta chain came from a study of shared clonotypes between healthy human individuals. General study results and limits: Of the naive CD4 clonotypes, about 5% were shared across a handful of donors.

V lost 1 base and J lost 8; bases outside the gene matches: 4. This CDR3 spans 14 amino acids. Per the germline V gene, CDR1 is SEHNR and CDR2 is FQNEAQ (reference sequence). Only CD45RO-negative cells positively selected for CCR7 counted as naive CD8 cells, so terminally differentiated effector memory CD45RA+ cells were excluded. In replicate PCRs of sorted subsets, about 190 ng DNA, about 30,000 T cell genomes, was used. In the study's own analysis: ImmunoSEQ output lacked quality scores and full-length reads, limiting matched filtering. Repertoires were generated with immunoSEQ multiplex PCR, while TCRdb's copy carries only in-frame clones and drops some. That table gives V, J and clone size, and the DNA gave D and trimming. The table has about 700,000 clones, around 92% seen once. About this clone: Its specificity is not known.

The chain recombines TRBV7-9 with TRBJ2-2; 7 bases fit TRBD1. The sample was naive CD8+ T cells sorted from blood. The source of this sequence is a man in his thirties or forties in good health. In DNA, the CDR3 is TGTGCCAGCAGCTTAGAGACAGGGAGAGGGGAGCTGTTTTTT. Its protein product is CASSLETGRGELFF. Together with reference TRBV7-9 and TRBJ2-2, the CDR3 gives the full variable domain: DTGVSQNPRHKITKRGQNVTFRCDPISEHNRLYWYRQTLGQGPEFLTYFQNEAQLEKSRLLSDRFSAERPKGSFSTLEIQRTEQGDSAMYLCASSLETGRGELFFGEGSRLTVL.